The rows below give T cell receptor beta chains drawn from one sample of a study of blood T cell dynamics during melanoma immunotherapy. Repertoires were generated with immunoSEQ multiplex PCR, while TCRdb's copy carries only in-frame clones and drops some. The profile shows approximately 4,500 clones, approximately 96% of them singletons. This sample comprised effector memory CD8+ T cells from blood, obtained from a patient treated with checkpoint blockade. These TCRs come from a human donor with melanoma. Each CDR3 is given with its conserved first and last residue. D genes are given only for firm matches. Size values are once, few and many counts, or a class for expanded clones, and some rows have none.

TRBJ2-1 14 NA NA TRBV27 TGTGCCAGCAGTTTACGGCACCCATACAATGAGCAGTTCTTC CASSLRHPYNEQFF
TRBJ1-2 18 NA NA TRBV10-3 TGTGCCATCAGTGAGTCGTTGACCCGGGCAGGGCGTCTATTAGGCTACACCTTC CAISESLTRAGRLLGYTF
TRBJ2-2 18 once TRBD2 TRBV4-2 TGTGCCAGCAGCCAAATCTTGGGACTAGCGGAAAACACCGGGGAGCTGTTTTTT CASSQILGLAENTGELFF
TRBJ2-3 17 NA TRBD1 TRBV19 TGTGCCAGTAGTATCACTCTGGTTAGGGGGCTAACAGATACGCAGTATTTT CASSITLVRGLTDTQYF
TRBJ2-7 18 NA NA TRBV14 TGTGCCAGCAGCCAAGAGACCGACCGGGACCGGGACGATCACGAGCAGTACTTC CASSQETDRDRDDHEQYF
TRBJ2-7 14 NA NA TRBV19 TGTGCCAGTAGTATGATTTTCGGGACCTACGAGCAGTACTTC CASSMIFGTYEQYF
TRBJ2-7 13 NA NA TRBV5-1 TGCGCCAGCAGCATGGACGGAACCTACGAGCAGTACTTC CASSMDGTYEQYF
TRBJ2-7 14 NA NA TRBV7-8 TGTGCCAGCAGCTTAGCGGGACGGACCTACGAGCAGTACTTC CASSLAGRTYEQYF
TRBJ2-7 12 NA NA TRBV13 TGTGCCAGCAGCTTAGTAGGTGGGGAGCAGTACTTC CASSLVGGEQYF
TRBJ1-1 15 NA NA TRBV18 TGTGCCAGCTCACCACCCCCCCAATTGAACACTGAAGCTTTCTTT CASSPPPQLNTEAFF
TRBJ2-7 12 NA NA TRBV7-6 TGTGCCAGCAGCTTTGTACCCTACGAGCAGTACTTC CASSFVPYEQYF
TRBJ1-5 13 NA NA TRBV2 TGTGCCAGCAGCCTAAATAGCAATCAGCCCCAGCATTTT CASSLNSNQPQHF
TRBJ1-5 16 NA NA TRBV11-2 TGTGCCAGCAGCCCGGACGGAGGGGGGAGCAATCAGCCCCAGCATTTT CASSPDGGGSNQPQHF
TRBJ2-1 15 NA TRBD2 TRBV27 TGTGCCAGCAGTTTATCTTCGGGACTAGCGGGAAGTGAGTTCTTC CASSLSSGLAGSEFF
TRBJ2-3 17 once TRBD2 TRBV7-8 TGTGCCAGCAGCTTAGCGGGACTAGGTGAGGCTGGAGATACGCAGTATTTT CASSLAGLGEAGDTQYF
TRBJ2-1 14 NA NA TRBV11-1 TGTGCGAGCCCCGGGGCGGGAATCTACAATGAGCAGTTCTTC CASPGAGIYNEQFF
TRBJ2-3 14 NA NA TRBV2 TGTGCCAGCAGTGGAATCGGTCGGTCGGATACGCAGTATTTT CASSGIGRSDTQYF
TRBJ2-7 14 NA NA TRBV4-1 TGCGCCAGCAGCCAAAAGACAGGCAACTACGAGCAGTACTTC CASSQKTGNYEQYF
TRBJ1-2 15 NA TRBD1 TRBV13 TGTGCCAGCAGCCCCTGGACAGGGACGTACTATGGCTACACCTTC CASSPWTGTYYGYTF
TRBJ2-1 19 NA TRBD2 TRBV7-9 TGTGCCAGCAGCCTCCCCAAGGGACTAGCGGGAACCTCCTACAATGAGCAGTTCTTC CASSLPKGLAGTSYNEQFF
TRBJ2-7 13 NA NA TRBV29-1 TGCAGCGTCCTGGACAGCCGGTTCTACGAGCAGTACTTC CSVLDSRFYEQYF
TRBJ2-7 11 NA NA TRBV18 TGTGCCAGCTCAGGCTCCTACGAGCAGTACTTC CASSGSYEQYF
TRBJ2-1 13 NA NA TRBV28 TGTGCCAGCAGTTTACTTGGGGTCAATGAGCAGTTCTTC CASSLLGVNEQFF
TRBJ1-3 15 NA NA TRBV27 TGTGCCAGCAGTTTATCGACAGGCTCTGGAAACACCATATATTTT CASSLSTGSGNTIYF
TRBJ2-3 13 NA TRBD2 TRBV9 TGTGCCAGCAGATCGGGGGGGCAGAGAACGCAGTATTTT CASRSGGQRTQYF
TRBJ2-3 12 NA NA TRBV10-2 TGCGCCAGCAGACAGGGTTCAGATACGCAGTATTTT CASRQGSDTQYF
TRBJ1-2 14 NA TRBD1 TRBV5-1 TGCGCCAGCAGCTCAAGACAGGGCATGGATGGCTACACCTTC CASSSRQGMDGYTF
TRBJ1-2 16 NA NA TRBV6-1 TGTGCCAGCAGTGAAACGGTTGGGGACACCTACTATGGCTACACCTTC CASSETVGDTYYGYTF
TRBJ2-1 13 NA NA TRBV7-9 TGTGCCAGCAGCTTAGTGACTACCCCTGAGCAGTTCTTC CASSLVTTPEQFF
TRBJ1-1 15 NA NA TRBV27 TGTGCCAGCAGTTTATTTGCAGGGGCGAACACTGAAGCTTTCTTT CASSLFAGANTEAFF
TRBJ2-5 14 NA NA TRBV21-1 TGTGCCAGCAGCAAAAGGAGAGACCAAGAGACCCAGTACTTC CASSKRRDQETQYF